This T cell receptor beta chain was sequenced in a study of cytomegalovirus exposure and HLA in healthy donors. Study information: Drawn from HLA-typed donors, about 85 million unique TCRs were held in an early data release. Whole-study results and caveats: V- and J-gene trimming of TCR beta was linked (in a later analysis) to a missense DCLRE1C variant. Exclusion applied to some V segments, including TRBV6-2 and TRBV6-3, as they were indistinguishable.

V was cut by 0 bases and J by 0 bases, with 10 bases left in between. CDR3 length: 15 residues. CDR1 is GTSNPN and CDR2 is SVGIG in the germline V gene (reference sequence). PCR primers comprised 60 Vbeta and 13 Jbeta primers. Sequencing used immunoSEQ multiplex PCR; TCRdb keeps in-frame clones, though not all of them. This sample has under 130,000 clones, with over 9.5% found just once. About this clone itself: Its antigen is unknown. A read error is likely, as this CDR3 ends without the conserved phenylalanine or tryptophan.

This rearrangement joins TRBV30 to TRBJ2-3, with D possibly TRBD2 on 5 matching bases. This sequence originates from a man between 35 and 55 years old in good health and CMV-seropositive. The specimen sequenced was PBMCs. DNA for the CDR3: TGTGCCTGGAGTGTAAGGCGGGCTAGCACAGATACGCAGTATGTT. Translating it yields CAWSVRRASTDTQYV.